A selection of T cell receptor beta chains follows, all from one sample in a study of T cells in Graves' hyperthyroidism and ophthalmopathy. MiXCR, applied by TCRdb to the multiplex PCR reads, yields one record per CDR3 protein. The sample has about 350,000 distinct CDR3 sequences; roughly 17% are singletons. The specimen sequenced was blood. These receptors all come from a woman in her twenties or thirties with Graves' hyperthyroidism that later progressed to Graves' ophthalmopathy. Both conserved end residues are part of each CDR3. A D gene is named only where the DNA matches it firmly. Expanded clones are given a class, and other clones once, few, many or no size at all.

size: -
J: TRBJ1-3
D: -
V: TRBV20-1
DNA: TGCAGTGCTTCATCCTTTCCTCCCTCTGGAAACACCATATATTTT
CDR3: CSASSFPPSGNTIYF

size: -
J: TRBJ2-3
D: TRBD2
V: TRBV19
DNA: TGTGCCAGTAGTATAACGGGACTAGCAGATACGCAGTATTTT
CDR3: CASSITGLADTQYF

size: many
J: TRBJ1-1
D: -
V: TRBV30
DNA: TGTGCCTGGAGTGTGAACACTGAAGCTTTCTTT
CDR3: CAWSVNTEAFF

size: many
J: TRBJ2-1
D: -
V: TRBV29-1
DNA: TGCAGCGTTGCTTTAGCCGGGCATGAGCAGTTCTTC
CDR3: CSVALAGHEQFF

size: -
J: TRBJ2-3
D: -
V: TRBV24-1
DNA: TGTGCCACCAGTGGCCAACCGGCCGACACAGATACGCAGTATTTT
CDR3: CATSGQPADTDTQYF

size: -
J: TRBJ2-2
D: -
V: TRBV13
DNA: TGTGCCAGCAGCTCACGATACAGGGAAGGCACCGGGGAGCTGTTTTTT
CDR3: CASSSRYREGTGELFF

size: -
J: TRBJ1-5
D: -
V: TRBV6-1
DNA: TGTGCCAGCAGCCCCGACAGGAGGTATAGCAATCAGCCCCAGCATTTT
CDR3: CASSPDRRYSNQPQHF

size: few
J: TRBJ1-5
D: -
V: TRBV28
DNA: TGTGCCAGCAGTTCCGGGACAAGGACGCATTTT
CDR3: CASSSGTRTHF

size: many
J: TRBJ1-1
D: TRBD1
V: TRBV10-3
DNA: TGTGCCATCAGTGTCGGATCACAGGACAGGTTGGATGCTTTCTTT
CDR3: CAISVGSQDRLDAFF

size: -
J: TRBJ2-7
D: TRBD2
V: TRBV20-1
DNA: TGCAGTGCTAGAGACCCCGGGGGGATCTACGAGCAGTACTTC
CDR3: CSARDPGGIYEQYF

size: many
J: TRBJ2-7
D: -
V: TRBV6-6
DNA: TGTGCCAGCAGTTACAGGGGTCCTGCTAGACACGAGCAGTACTTC
CDR3: CASSYRGPARHEQYF

size: -
J: TRBJ1-2
D: -
V: TRBV7-2
DNA: TGTGCCAGCAGCGAAGGGGCAATCTATGGCTACACCTTC
CDR3: CASSEGAIYGYTF

size: many
J: TRBJ2-1
D: -
V: TRBV11-1
DNA: TGTGCCAGCACTGTAGGGGTTGTTTCCTACAATGAGCAGTTCTTC
CDR3: CASTVGVVSYNEQFF

size: -
J: TRBJ1-3
D: -
V: TRBV4-1
DNA: TGCGCCAGCAGCCAAGATTGGTCAGCCTCTGGAAACACCATATATTTT
CDR3: CASSQDWSASGNTIYF

size: few
J: TRBJ2-1
D: TRBD2
V: TRBV20-1
DNA: TGCAGTGCTAGTCCATTTGGCGGGAGCTCCTACAATGAGCAGTTCTTC
CDR3: CSASPFGGSSYNEQFF

size: many
J: TRBJ1-1
D: -
V: TRBV12-3/TRBV12-4
DNA: TGTGCCAGCAGGCTCAGGTATATTGCTACTGAAGCTTTCTTT
CDR3: CASRLRYIATEAFF

size: many
J: TRBJ1-1
D: -
V: TRBV28
DNA: TGTGCCAGCAGCCCGGGGGGGGACACTGAAGCTTTCTTT
CDR3: CASSPGGDTEAFF

size: -
J: TRBJ1-1
D: TRBD1
V: TRBV13
DNA: TGTGCCAGCAGCTTTACAGGGGGCCGAACTGAAGCTTTCTTT
CDR3: CASSFTGGRTEAFF

size: many
J: TRBJ2-7
D: -
V: TRBV27
DNA: TGTGCCAGCAGTTTATTTTCAGGGGTTTCCTACGAGCAGTACTTC
CDR3: CASSLFSGVSYEQYF

size: few
J: TRBJ2-3
D: -
V: TRBV6-2/TRBV6-3
DNA: TGTGCCAGCAGTTTACTAGGTTATGAAGATACGCAGTATTTT
CDR3: CASSLLGYEDTQYF

size: -
J: TRBJ2-1
D: TRBD1
V: TRBV27
DNA: TGTGCCAGCAGTTTGGGGGACAGTGAGCAGTTCTTC
CDR3: CASSLGDSEQFF

size: many
J: TRBJ1-4
D: TRBD1
V: TRBV15
DNA: TGTGCCACCAGCATCAGGGGGGGAATTGATGAAAAACTGTTTTTT
CDR3: CATSIRGGIDEKLFF

size: -
J: TRBJ1-1
D: -
V: TRBV7-2
DNA: TGTGCCAGCAGCTTAGGGCCGGCCAGGGGTACTGAAGCTTTCTTT
CDR3: CASSLGPARGTEAFF

size: -
J: TRBJ2-1
D: -
V: TRBV29-1
DNA: TGCAGCGTTGTCAGGGGCCACAATGAGCAGTTCTTC
CDR3: CSVVRGHNEQFF

size: -
J: TRBJ2-1
D: -
V: TRBV29-1
DNA: TGCAGCGGATCTTTAAATGAGCAGTTCTTC
CDR3: CSGSLNEQFF

size: few
J: TRBJ2-1
D: -
V: TRBV10-2
DNA: TGCGCCAGCTCCCGACTACCGGGCCCGAGGGAGCAGTTCTTC
CDR3: CASSRLPGPREQFF

size: few
J: TRBJ2-1
D: TRBD1
V: TRBV5-5
DNA: TGTGCCAGCTTTCGGACAGGGAACAATGAGCAGTTCTTC
CDR3: CASFRTGNNEQFF

size: few
J: TRBJ2-1
D: -
V: TRBV6-1
DNA: TGTGCCAGCAGTCCGGACAGTCGCTCCTACAATGAGCAGTTCTTC
CDR3: CASSPDSRSYNEQFF

size: few
J: TRBJ1-2
D: -
V: TRBV27
DNA: TGTGCCAGCAGTTTCGGACAGAACTATGGCTACACCTTC
CDR3: CASSFGQNYGYTF

size: many
J: TRBJ2-1
D: TRBD2
V: TRBV11-2
DNA: TGTGCCAGCAGCTTAGATGGCAGCGGGGCATACAATGAGCAGTTCTTC
CDR3: CASSLDGSGAYNEQFF

size: few
J: TRBJ1-5
D: -
V: TRBV30
DNA: TGTGCCTGGAGTCCCGGCACTAATAGCAATCAGCCCCAGCATTTT
CDR3: CAWSPGTNSNQPQHF

size: many
J: TRBJ2-3
D: TRBD2
V: TRBV12-3/TRBV12-4
DNA: TGTGCCAGCAGTTCGGGGGGAACTAGCGGGGGGGTCGGAAGCACAGATACGCAGTATTTT
CDR3: CASSSGGTSGGVGSTDTQYF

size: -
J: TRBJ2-7
D: TRBD2
V: TRBV6-5
DNA: TGTGCCAGCAGTTACTCGGCTAGCGGGGCCTCCTACGAGCAGTACTTC
CDR3: CASSYSASGASYEQYF

size: many
J: TRBJ1-5
D: -
V: TRBV28
DNA: TGTGCCAGCAGAGCCCGAGGATTTGTCGCCAACAATCAGCCCCAGCATTTT
CDR3: CASRARGFVANNQPQHF

size: many
J: TRBJ1-5
D: -
V: TRBV28
DNA: TGTGCCAGCAGTTTATCGCCACAGGGTCACCAGCCCCAGCATTTT
CDR3: CASSLSPQGHQPQHF

size: few
J: TRBJ2-7
D: -
V: TRBV29-1
DNA: TGCAGCGTTGAATTTAGGGGACAGCGGGACTCAAGTACGTGGGAGCAGTACTTC
CDR3: CSVEFRGQRDSSTWEQYF

size: few
J: TRBJ1-5
D: -
V: TRBV27
DNA: TGTGCCAGCAGTCCCCGGGGGTTACAGACAAATCAGCCCCAGCATTTT
CDR3: CASSPRGLQTNQPQHF

size: once
J: TRBJ1-5
D: TRBD1
V: TRBV5-5
DNA: TGTGCCAGCAGCCCCAGACAGGGGACTAGCAATCAGCCCCAGCATTTT
CDR3: CASSPRQGTSNQPQHF

size: -
J: TRBJ2-3
D: -
V: TRBV18
DNA: TGTGCCAGCTCACCATGGGGAGACCAGGACAGCTTTAATACAGATACGCAGTATTTT
CDR3: CASSPWGDQDSFNTDTQYF

size: -
J: TRBJ1-5
D: -
V: TRBV27
DNA: TGTGCCAGCAGTTTATCCCGGGTTAGCAATCAGCCCCAGCATTTT
CDR3: CASSLSRVSNQPQHF

size: many
J: TRBJ2-5
D: -
V: TRBV2
DNA: TGTGCCAGCAGTGAAGCGCTTCTCCGAGGGGGGGGGGCAGGGGAGACCCAGTACTTC
CDR3: CASSEALLRGGGAGETQYF

size: many
J: TRBJ2-2
D: -
V: TRBV24-1
DNA: TGTGCCACAGAGACTCCCTCCTTGGCCGGGGAGCTGTTTTTT
CDR3: CATETPSLAGELFF

size: -
J: TRBJ2-5
D: TRBD2
V: TRBV20-1
DNA: TGCAGTGCTAGTTCTAGCGGGAGGGCCAGGGAGACCCAGTACTTC
CDR3: CSASSSGRARETQYF

size: many
J: TRBJ2-7
D: TRBD2
V: TRBV29-1
DNA: TGCAGCGTTGATACGGGCGGGGGCTACGAGCAGTACTTC
CDR3: CSVDTGGGYEQYF

size: -
J: TRBJ2-1
D: -
V: TRBV5-1
DNA: TGCGCCAGCAGCTTACAGGCTGGAAGCTTTCATGAGCAGTTCTTC
CDR3: CASSLQAGSFHEQFF

size: many
J: TRBJ2-3
D: TRBD2
V: TRBV5-1
DNA: TGCGCCAGCAGCTTGGCATCTAGCGGGACCTCCACAGATACGCAGTATTTT
CDR3: CASSLASSGTSTDTQYF

size: -
J: TRBJ2-4
D: -
V: TRBV4-1
DNA: TGCGCCAGCAGCCAAGTCGGGCCAAGGGCCAAAAACATTCAGTACTTC
CDR3: CASSQVGPRAKNIQYF

size: many
J: TRBJ2-2
D: -
V: TRBV27
DNA: TGTGCCAGCAGTTCCACCCCCCAGGGCCCCACCGGGGAGCTGTTTTTT
CDR3: CASSSTPQGPTGELFF

size: -
J: TRBJ2-3
D: -
V: TRBV20-1
DNA: TGCAGTGCTAGACCTACGGGACCATCTAGCACAGATACGCAGTATTTT
CDR3: CSARPTGPSSTDTQYF

size: -
J: TRBJ2-2
D: -
V: TRBV2
DNA: TGTGCCAGCAGTGAGATGGGGGGCAGGACCGGGGAGCTGTTTTTT
CDR3: CASSEMGGRTGELFF

size: -
J: TRBJ2-2
D: TRBD2
V: TRBV7-8
DNA: TGTGCCAGCAGCACCCTTGGGGGGGGGACCGGGGAGCTGTTTTTT
CDR3: CASSTLGGGTGELFF

size: many
J: TRBJ2-6
D: -
V: TRBV28
DNA: TGTGCCAGCAGAGTGGGGCCCGGGGCCAACGTCCTGACTTTC
CDR3: CASRVGPGANVLTF

size: many
J: TRBJ1-1
D: -
V: TRBV27
DNA: TGTGCCAGCAGTTTACAGATGAACACTGAAGCTTTCTTT
CDR3: CASSLQMNTEAFF

size: few
J: TRBJ2-3
D: TRBD1
V: TRBV5-1
DNA: TGCGCCAGCAGCGAGGGGGCGGTTGGAGATACGCAGTATTTT
CDR3: CASSEGAVGDTQYF

size: -
J: TRBJ2-1
D: -
V: TRBV6-1
DNA: TGTGCCAGCAGTGTTAATATCGGACCCCTTTTCAATGAGCAGTTCTTC
CDR3: CASSVNIGPLFNEQFF

size: -
J: TRBJ2-5
D: TRBD2
V: TRBV6-1
DNA: TGTGCCAGCAGTGCGGGGGGGGGGTGGGAGACCCAGTACTTC
CDR3: CASSAGGGWETQYF

size: many
J: TRBJ2-3
D: -
V: TRBV12-3/TRBV12-4
DNA: TGTGCCAGCAGCCCGGGACAAGTTATCACAGATACGCAGTATTTT
CDR3: CASSPGQVITDTQYF

size: many
J: TRBJ1-2
D: -
V: TRBV2
DNA: TGTGCCAGCACCCGGGAGAAGGTGGATGGCTACACCTTC
CDR3: CASTREKVDGYTF

size: many
J: TRBJ2-5
D: -
V: TRBV14
DNA: TGTGCCAGCAGCCACGACTACGCCCAAGAGACCCAGTACTTC
CDR3: CASSHDYAQETQYF